In its sample, the clone carrying this T cell receptor beta chain was seen a few times. The data stem from a study of T cells after somatic rescue of genetic block. The CDR3 length is 16 residues. Germline V gene sequence: CDR1 LGHNA, CDR2 YNFKEQ. Trimming at V came to 2 bases and at J to 1 base, leaving 5 bases not matched to a gene. TCRdb keeps only in-frame clones here, not all; method: immunoSEQ multiplex PCR. The sample has 100,000 to 120,000 clones; around nine tenths are singletons. The rearrangement links TRBV4-2 to TRBJ1-1; 9 nucleotides align to TRBD1. Material for sequencing was peripheral blood mononuclear cells (PBMCs). This receptor was taken from a woman younger than 30. Here the CDR3 DNA reads TGTGCCAGCAGCCAACAAAGGACAGGGGCGAACACTGAAGCTTTCTTT. It codes for CASSQQRTGANTEAFF.